These 26 T cell receptor beta chains came from one sample sequenced in a study of molecular identifiers for immune sequencing clone quantification. MiXCR, run by TCRdb on the PCR reads, gives a single entry per CDR3 protein. The repertoire includes a few hundred thousand distinct CDR3 sequences, roughly 23% of them detected once, and around 0.74% sits in the top ten. Sequencing input: naive CD8+ T cells from blood, with Jurkat cell RNA spiked in. The sample's subset: FACS-sorted CD8+CD4-CCR7+CD45RA+ naive T cells. Receptors originate from a human donor in good health. Some libraries in this study had Jurkat cell RNA spiked in.

This clonotype was observed a few times. This chain connects TRBV7-3 to TRBJ2-1; a weak D match, TRBD2 (5 bases). Germline V gene lookup returns CDR1 SGHTA and CDR2 FQGTGA. V was shortened by 2 bases and J by 0 bases, with 11 bases between the two germline ends. The CDR3 is made up of 16 amino acids. The CDR3 DNA sequence: TGTGCCAGCAGCTTATACGGGGAAAGCTCCTACAATGAGCAGTTCTTC. This encodes CASSLYGESSYNEQFF. The variable domain in full, completed from reference TRBV7-3 and TRBJ2-1, reads GAGVSQTPSNKVTEKGKYVELRCDPISGHTALYWYRQSLGQGPEFLIYFQGTGAADDSGLPNDRFFAVRPEGSVSTLKIQRTERGDSAVYLCASSLYGESSYNEQFFGPGTRLTVL.

The V and J genes are TRBV20-1 and TRBJ2-3; 16 bases line up with TRBD2. With 3 bases clipped from V and 1 base from J, the junction kept 7 bases outside the gene matches. Germline values: CDR1 DFQATT, CDR2 SNEGSKA (reference sequence). The CDR3 has 18 amino acids. CDR3 sequence: CSARPGLAGGRGTDTQYF. In DNA form, the CDR3 reads TGCAGTGCTAGGCCGGGACTAGCGGGGGGGCGGGGCACAGATACGCAGTATTTT.

A few counts support this clonotype. J is TRBJ2-7 and V is TRBV2, with 7 bases that match TRBD1. The V gene's germline CDR1 is SNHLY and CDR2 FYNNEI. Trimming removed 5 bases from V and 3 bases from J; junction bases left unmatched: 4. CDR3 length: 13 residues. As DNA, the CDR3 is TGTGCCAGCAGTACACCAGGGGGCTACGAGCAGTACTTC. It encodes CASSTPGGYEQYF. The complete variable domain, with remaining parts taken from reference TRBV2 and TRBJ2-7, reads EPEVTQTPSHQVTQMGQEVILRCVPISNHLYFYWYRQILGQKVEFLVSFYNNEISEKSEIFDDQFSVERPDGSNFTLKIRSTKLEDSAMYFCASSTPGGYEQYFGPGTRLTVT.

Notes on this clonotype: This may stem from a read error, because a much larger clone lies one nucleotide away. The chain recombines TRBV12-5 with TRBJ1-5, with a possible D match to TRBD1 (6 bases). CDR3 size: 16 residues. The germline V gene has CDR1 LGHNT and CDR2 FRNRAP. In DNA form, the CDR3 reads TGTGCTAGTGGTTTGGGACAGGAAGATAGCTATCAGCCCCAGCATTTT. Translated: CASGLGQEDSYQPQHF.

The V gene is TRBV24-1, the J gene TRBJ2-5, with D uncertain. In germline, CDR1 is KGHDR, CDR2 SFDVKD. The CDR3 consists of 14 residues. V was pared by 6 bases and J by 3 bases, with 13 bases between. In DNA form, the CDR3 reads TGTGCCACCAGTACCCTCCGTACGGAAGAGACCCAGTACTTC. Protein: CATSTLRTEETQYF.

This clonotype was detected many times. The rearrangement links TRBV4-3 to TRBJ2-7; 8 bases are a match to TRBD1. The V segment lost 1 base and the J segment 3 bases; nucleotides outside the gene matches: 5. CDR3 length: 15 residues. The germline CDR1 and CDR2 sequences are LGHNA and YSLEER. The CDR3 here is CASSQVSGGGYEQYF. The CDR3 nucleotides read TGCGCCAGCAGCCAAGTTTCAGGGGGCGGCTACGAGCAGTACTTC.

Comment on this clonotype: A read error may explain this, as a much larger clone is one base away. The genes are TRBV3-1 and TRBJ1-4; D is unclear. CDR1 and CDR2 (germline): LGHDT, YNNKEL (reference sequence). This CDR3 spans 17 amino acids. The CDR3 here is CASSQEDKALLGEELFF. CDR3 nucleotides: TGTGCCAGCAGCCAAGAAGATAAGGCCCTCTTAGGTGAAGAACTGTTTTTT. Combining the CDR3 with reference TRBV3-1 and TRBJ1-4 gives the whole variable domain DTAVSQTPKYLVTQMGNDKSIKCEQNLGHDTMYWYKQDSKKFLKIMFSYNNKELIINETVPNRFSPKSPDKAHLNLHINSLELGDSAVYFCASSQEDKALLGEELFFGSGTQLSVL.

V usage is TRBV4-1 and J usage is TRBJ1-6; possible D gene TRBD1, 5 bases. Germline V gene sequence: CDR1 MGHRA, CDR2 YSYEKL. V was cut by 0 bases and J by 15 bases, with 21 bases left in between. The CDR3 totals 16 residues. The CDR3 region is CASSQDVAREYRRLHF. The CDR3, as DNA: TGCGCCAGCAGCCAAGATGTGGCCAGGGAATATCGTCGCCTCCACTTT.

In its sample, this clonotype was seen many times. This chain connects TRBV27 to TRBJ1-5, with D perhaps matching TRBD1 (6 bases). Trimming took 3 bases from V and 6 from J, leaving 12 bases between them. The germline CDR1 and CDR2 sequences are MNHEY and SMNVEV (reference sequence). The CDR3 has 14 amino acids. CDR3 protein: CASSLSGGGQPQHF. The CDR3, as DNA: TGTGCCAGCAGTTTGTCAGGAGGGGGTCAGCCCCAGCATTTT.

This clonotype was seen at least ten times. V usage is TRBV7-9 and J usage is TRBJ2-5; 8 nucleotides agree with TRBD1. Trimming took 0 bases from V and 5 from J; bases not matched to a gene: 5. The CDR3 runs 15 residues. CDR1 and CDR2 (germline): SEHNR, FQNEAQ (reference sequence). CDR3 in DNA: TGTGCCAGCAGCTTAGCGGCCAGGGGGCTGGAGACCCAGTACTTC. It codes for CASSLAARGLETQYF.

This chain links TRBV28 with TRBJ1-5, with D possibly matching TRBD1 (5 bases). Germline V CDR1 and CDR2: MDHEN, SYDVKM. Deletions cut 7 bases from V and 2 bases from J, with 15 bases between. This CDR3 has 15 amino acids. Written as DNA, the CDR3 is TGTGCCAGCACTCTGTCTGGGGCGGGCAATCAGCCCCAGCATTTT. This translates into CASTLSGAGNQPQHF.

Of note for this clonotype: A much larger clone sits a single nucleotide away, making a read error possible. The chain has TRBV19 and TRBJ2-7; D perhaps matches TRBD1 (6 bases). The CDR3 contains 13 residues. Trimming took 8 bases from V and 5 from J, leaving 16 bases between them. CDR1 and CDR2 (germline): LNHDA, SQIVND (reference sequence). CDR3 amino acids: CASGSGSGDEQYF. As DNA, the CDR3 is TGTGCCAGTGGGTCCGGGTCAGGGGACGAGCAGTACTTC. Drawing the rest from reference TRBV19 and TRBJ2-7, the complete variable domain is DGGITQSPKYLFRKEGQNVTLSCEQNLNHDAMYWYRQDPGQGLRLIYYSQIVNDFQKGDIAEGYSVSREKKESFPLTVTSAQKNPTAFYLCASGSGSGDEQYFGPGTRLTVT.

The chain employs TRBV10-2 and TRBJ2-5; 9 nucleotides line up with TRBD2. V lost 4 bases and J lost 2; bases outside the gene matches: 2. The germline V gene has CDR1 WSHSY and CDR2 SAAADI. The CDR3 totals 14 residues. Written as DNA, the CDR3 is TGCGCCAGCAGTGGGACTAGCGTTCAAGAGACCCAGTACTTC. It is translated as CASSGTSVQETQYF.

The sample holds a few counts of this clonotype. This sequence joins TRBV2 and TRBJ2-3, with a weak D call TRBD1 (6 bases). Trimming shortened V by 8 bases and J by 4 bases, and 16 bases separated the two germline ends. The CDR3 loop spans 14 amino acids. Germline V CDR1 and CDR2: SNHLY, FYNNEI. The chain's CDR3 is CASQAGVGPDTQYF. In DNA, the CDR3 is TGTGCCAGCCAGGCAGGGGTTGGGCCAGATACGCAGTATTTT. The variable domain in full, with the rest retrieved from reference TRBV2 and TRBJ2-3, is EPEVTQTPSHQVTQMGQEVILRCVPISNHLYFYWYRQILGQKVEFLVSFYNNEISEKSEIFDDQFSVERPDGSNFTLKIRSTKLEDSAMYFCASQAGVGPDTQYFGPGTRLTVL.

This clonotype has only a few counts. This sequence joins TRBV20-1 and TRBJ2-7; the match to TRBD1 covers 10 bases. Germline V gene data show CDR1 as DFQATT and CDR2 as SNEGSKA (reference sequence). Trimming cost V 3 bases and J 3 bases; bases outside gene matches: 11. This CDR3 is built from 16 residues. Here the CDR3 reads CSARTGGQTGLYEQYF. CDR3 coding DNA: TGCAGTGCTAGGACAGGGGGCCAAACAGGCCTCTACGAGCAGTACTTC.

This clonotype came up many times. The chain combines TRBV20-1 with TRBJ2-7; D ambiguous. The CDR3 covers 10 residues. Trimming left V 5 bases short and J 6 bases short, with 8 bases between. Germline lookup yields CDR1 DFQATT and CDR2 SNEGSKA (reference sequence). The CDR3 loop reads CSALAREQYF. CDR3 DNA: TGCAGTGCTTTAGCACGCGAGCAGTACTTC.

The V and J genes are TRBV29-1 and TRBJ1-1, with D perhaps matching TRBD1 (5 bases). Germline CDR1 reads SQVTM; CDR2 reads ANQGSEA. This CDR3 has 13 residues. V was clipped by 7 bases and J by 3 bases, with 15 bases between them. CDR3 region: CSGGRNIYTEAFF. The CDR3 DNA is TGCAGCGGGGGGAGGAACATTTACACTGAAGCTTTCTTT.

Ten or more counts support this clonotype. This chain uses TRBV7-8 with TRBJ2-7; possible D gene TRBD1, 6 bases. CDR1 SGHVS and CDR2 FQNEAQ come from the germline V gene. The CDR3 is 16 amino acids. V was shortened by 5 bases and J by 2 bases, with 19 bases between the two germline ends. CDR3 DNA: TGTGCCAGCAGCCCCTGGGACATTGCCTTTGCCTACGAGCAGTACTTC. This encodes CASSPWDIAFAYEQYF.

As regards this clonotype: This sequence may be a read error, since a much larger clone differs from it by one base. The rearrangement links TRBV27 to TRBJ2-7; D is perhaps TRBD1 (6 bases). CDR3 length equals 11 residues. The germline CDR1 and CDR2 sequences are MNHEY and SMNVEV (reference sequence). CDR3 sequence reads: CASRSGGERYF. CDR3 DNA: TGTGCCAGCAGGTCTGGGGGCGAGCGGTACTTC.

The CDR3 loop reads CASSYERERSYNSPLHF. The CDR3 DNA reads TGTGCCAGCAGTTATGAGAGGGAGCGGAGCTATAATTCACCCCTCCACTTT. This chain links TRBV6-2 or TRBV6-3 with TRBJ1-6; D gene ambiguous. The CDR3 runs 17 residues. Trimming removed 3 bases at V and 3 bases at J, with 15 bases between. Germline V lookup: CDR1 MNHEY, CDR2 SVGEGT.

This clonotype was picked up many times. The V and J genes are TRBV5-4 and TRBJ2-7; D perhaps matches TRBD1 (6 bases). This CDR3 region has 14 residues. The V end was cut by 1 base, the J end by 2 bases, with 10 bases between. Germline-derived CDR1 and CDR2 are SGHNT and YYREEE (reference sequence). This chain's CDR3 is CASSLSGDPYEQYF. In DNA form, the CDR3 reads TGTGCCAGCAGCTTGTCAGGGGATCCCTACGAGCAGTACTTC.

The chain joins TRBV21-1 to TRBJ1-4; TRBD1, as called in the table, went unchecked against the DNA. TRBV21-1 is a listed pseudogene. The CDR3 loop spans 18 amino acids. CDR3 in amino acids: CASSKVPRTNPTNEKLFF. The CDR3 nucleotides are TGTGCCAGCAGCAAAGTACCCAGGACCAACCCAACTAATGAAAAACTGTTTTTT.

Concerning this clonotype itself: At one of its ends the junction is not consistent with the germline gene, which may arise from a read error. The chain is built from TRBV13 and TRBJ2-7; the D is unclear. Germline assignment: CDR1 PRHDT and CDR2 FYEKMQ (reference sequence). The CDR3 is 15 residues long. DNA of the CDR3: TGTGCCAGCAGCCTACCCGGCAGTAAATCCTGCGAGCAGTACTTC. Amino acid sequence: CASSLPGSKSCEQYF.

This clonotype was picked up many times. The genes are TRBV10-3 and TRBJ2-3, with D uncertain. Germline V gene lookup returns CDR1 ENHRY and CDR2 SYGVKD. Deletions cut 2 bases from V and 0 bases from J, with 9 bases between. There are 15 residues in the CDR3. The CDR3 protein is CAISEVTSSTDTQYF. CDR3 in DNA: TGTGCCATCAGTGAGGTGACAAGTAGCACAGATACGCAGTATTTT.

At least ten counts were recorded for this clonotype. The J gene is TRBJ1-1, the V gene TRBV7-2, with D unresolved. V lost 5 bases and J 6 bases, leaving 10 bases between the germline ends. This CDR3 spans 12 amino acids. CDR1 and CDR2 from the germline V gene are SGHTA and FQGNSA. DNA of the CDR3: TGTGCCAGCAGCCCCGGCGGCGCTGAAGCTTTCTTT. It translates to CASSPGGAEAFF. The whole variable domain, filled in from reference TRBV7-2 and TRBJ1-1, reads GAGVSQSPSNKVTEKGKDVELRCDPISGHTALYWYRQSLGQGLEFLIYFQGNSAPDKSGLPSDRFSAERTGGSVSTLTIQRTQQEDSAVYLCASSPGGAEAFFGQGTRLTVV.

This clonotype was observed a few times. The chain couples TRBV5-4 to TRBJ2-3; no clear D. Trimming took off 0 bases at V and 0 bases at J, with 11 bases between the two ends. Per the germline V gene, CDR1 is SGHNT and CDR2 is YYREEE (reference sequence). This CDR3 is built from 16 residues. The CDR3 protein is CASSLGWGSSTDTQYF. CDR3 DNA sequence: TGTGCCAGCAGCTTGGGATGGGGATCTAGCACAGATACGCAGTATTTT.